A selection of T cell receptor beta chains follows, all from one sample in a study of T-cell reconstitution after alpha-beta-depleted transplantation in children. TCRdb fed the PCR reads into MiXCR, producing one record per CDR3 protein. The sample has hundreds of thousands of distinct CDR3 sequences, about a tenth seen once. The source material was PBMCs from the stem cell graft donor, sampled from the stem cell graft. Every receptor here comes from a human donor who donated a stem cell graft to a child with acute lymphoblastic leukemia. Both conserved end residues are part of each CDR3. The D gene is left open where the match is weak. Rows may omit the clone size; those that give it use once, few, many or a size class.

>TRBJ2-7|TRBV4-2|NA|many
TGTGCCAGCAGTGAGGCGGTAGGTCCGTCCTACGAGCAGTACTTC
CASSEAVGPSYEQYF
>TRBJ2-7|TRBV10-3|TRBD1|NA
TGTGCCATTTCGGACAGGGAAGATTACGAGCAGTACTTC
CAISDREDYEQYF
>TRBJ1-5|TRBV12-3/TRBV12-4|NA|few
TGTGCCAGCAGTTTCGGCAGGGGTCATGGGGGCAATCAGCCCCAGCATTTT
CASSFGRGHGGNQPQHF
>TRBJ2-1|TRBV4-1|TRBD1|many
TGCGCCAGCAGCCATGACAACCGGGACAGGGGGCGCTGGGAGCAGTTCTTC
CASSHDNRDRGRWEQFF
>TRBJ2-5|TRBV5-1|NA|NA
TGCGCCAGCAGCTTGGGTGGACTCGGGGAGACCCAGTACTTC
CASSLGGLGETQYF
>TRBJ2-5|TRBV5-6|TRBD2|many
TGTGCCAGCTCAACGAGGACTAGCGGGGGAAGGTGGGCCCAGTACTTC
CASSTRTSGGRWAQYF
>TRBJ1-2|TRBV6-2/TRBV6-3|TRBD1|many
TGTGCCAGCAGTTCTAACAGGGGCCGGTGGGACTACACCTTC
CASSSNRGRWDYTF
>TRBJ1-5|TRBV12-3/TRBV12-4|TRBD1|NA
TGTGCCAGCAGCTGGAGGACAGGAGACAATCAGCCCCAGCATTTT
CASSWRTGDNQPQHF
>TRBJ1-3|TRBV20-1|TRBD1|many
TGCAGTGCTAGGGGACAGGGAAACACCATATATTTT
CSARGQGNTIYF
>TRBJ2-7|TRBV20-1|TRBD1|NA
TGCAGTGCTACCCTTTTGGTCTGGACAGGGGGGAACTACGAGCAGTACTTC
CSATLLVWTGGNYEQYF